The 8 T cell receptor beta chains listed next were all sequenced from one sample in a study of Ad26.COV2.S vaccination and SARS-CoV-2 variants. Method: immunoSEQ multiplex PCR; TCRdb's copy keeps in-frame clones and lacks some. The data show some 350,000 clones, 92% seen once. The specimen was peripheral blood, collected after recovery from COVID-19. The source is a human donor who had recovered from COVID-19.

The V and J genes are TRBV6-2 or TRBV6-3 and TRBJ1-1; the D gene is possibly TRBD1 (6 bases). This CDR3 spans 13 amino acids. Germline CDR1 is MNHEY and CDR2 is SVGEGT. Trimming pared 2 bases from V and 8 bases from J, leaving 12 bases between. The CDR3 nucleotides are TGTGCCAGCAGTTACGACTCAGGGGCCGAAGCTTTCTTT. The encoded protein is CASSYDSGAEAFF.

The chain couples TRBV6-4 to TRBJ2-7; the D gene is possibly TRBD2 (5 bases). The CDR3 runs 14 residues. CDR1 and CDR2 (germline): MRHNA, SNTAGT. V was pared by 3 bases and J by 4 bases, with 13 bases between. In DNA form, the CDR3 reads TGTGCCAGCAGTGAAACGTTCGGGGATTACGAGCAGTACTTC. Translating it yields CASSETFGDYEQYF.

The chain combines TRBV23-1 with TRBJ1-2, with TRBD1 as a possible D gene (6 bases). TRBV23-1 falls under the ORF class, with uncertain function. V was cut by 6 bases and J by 4 bases, with 24 bases left in between. The CDR3 is 17 amino acids. The CDR3 region has the DNA TGCGCCAGCAGACAGATAACCCAACAGGGTGCGATCTATGGCTACACCTTC. Encoded protein: CASRQITQQGAIYGYTF.

The chain uses TRBV27 and TRBJ1-1, with a weak D call TRBD1 (6 bases). There are 15 residues in the CDR3. Germline V gene sequence: CDR1 MNHEY, CDR2 SMNVEV (reference sequence). V lost 2 bases and J 4 bases, leaving 14 bases between the germline ends. The CDR3 is CASSLEGGPVTEAFF. In nucleotides, the CDR3 is TGTGCCAGCAGTTTAGAGGGGGGCCCAGTCACTGAAGCTTTCTTT.

The gene calls are TRBV5-6 and TRBJ1-6, with 9 bases identical to TRBD1. The CDR3 is 17 amino acids. Losses at the gene ends were 0 bases for V and 7 bases for J; bases not matched to a gene: 8. Germline CDR1 and CDR2: SGHDT and YYEEEE. The CDR3 DNA reads as TGTGCCAGCAGCTTGGCGGGGACAGGGATGGGGAATTCACCCCTCCACTTT. Protein: CASSLAGTGMGNSPLHF.

The gene calls are TRBV6-1 and TRBJ2-1; 11 positions agree with TRBD2. Germline CDR1 and CDR2: MNHNS and SASEGT. The V and J ends lost 1 base and 2 bases, in that order; junction bases with no gene match: 4. The CDR3 consists of 17 residues. DNA of the CDR3: TGTGCCAGCAGTGAAGGGCTAGCGGGGGGTCCCTACAATGAGCAGTTCTTC. As protein: CASSEGLAGGPYNEQFF.

The CDR3 DNA is TGTGCCAGCAGCTTAGTGGGGTACACCGGGGAGCTGTTTTTT. Its protein is CASSLVGYTGELFF. V is TRBV11-2 and J is TRBJ2-2, with D uncertain. Deletions cut 1 base from V and 3 bases from J, with 6 bases between. The CDR3 is 14 amino acids. Germline loops: CDR1 SGHAT, CDR2 FQNNGV.

This sequence joins TRBV5-6 and TRBJ2-7, with D possibly TRBD1 on 6 matching bases. The CDR3 loop spans 12 amino acids. V was cut by 3 bases and J by 5 bases, with 9 bases left in between. The germline V gene encodes CDR1 SGHDT and CDR2 YYEEEE. Written as DNA, the CDR3 is TGTGCCAGCAGCTCGTACAGGGACGAGCAGTACTTC. It encodes CASSSYRDEQYF.